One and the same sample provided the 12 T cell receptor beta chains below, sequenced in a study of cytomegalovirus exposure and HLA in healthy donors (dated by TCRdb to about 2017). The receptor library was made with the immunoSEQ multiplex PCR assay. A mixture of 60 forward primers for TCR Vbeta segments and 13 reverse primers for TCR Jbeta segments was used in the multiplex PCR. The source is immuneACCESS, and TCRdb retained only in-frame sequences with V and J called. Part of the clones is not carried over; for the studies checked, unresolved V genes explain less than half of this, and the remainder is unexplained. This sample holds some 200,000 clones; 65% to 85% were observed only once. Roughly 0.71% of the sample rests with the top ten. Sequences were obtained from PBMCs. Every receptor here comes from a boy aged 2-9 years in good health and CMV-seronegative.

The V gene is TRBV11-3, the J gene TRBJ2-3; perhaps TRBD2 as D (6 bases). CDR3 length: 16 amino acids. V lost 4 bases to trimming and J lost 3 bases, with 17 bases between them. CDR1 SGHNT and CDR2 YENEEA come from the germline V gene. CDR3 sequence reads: CASSSSGSAITDTQYF. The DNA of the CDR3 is TGTGCCAGCAGCTCCTCCGGGAGTGCCATTACAGATACGCAGTATTTT.

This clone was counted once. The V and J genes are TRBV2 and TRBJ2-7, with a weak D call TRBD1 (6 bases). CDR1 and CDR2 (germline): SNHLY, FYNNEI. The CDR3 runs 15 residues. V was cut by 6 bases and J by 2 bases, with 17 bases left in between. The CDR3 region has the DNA TGTGCCAGCAGGCCAGATAACCGGGACACCTACGAGCAGTACTTC. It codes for CASRPDNRDTYEQYF.

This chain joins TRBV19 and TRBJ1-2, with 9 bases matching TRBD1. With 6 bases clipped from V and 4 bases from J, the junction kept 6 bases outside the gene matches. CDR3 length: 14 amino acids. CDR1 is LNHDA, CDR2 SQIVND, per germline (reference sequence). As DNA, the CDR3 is TGTGCCAGTAGCGATACGGGACAGGGCTATGGCTACACCTTC. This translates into CASSDTGQGYGYTF.

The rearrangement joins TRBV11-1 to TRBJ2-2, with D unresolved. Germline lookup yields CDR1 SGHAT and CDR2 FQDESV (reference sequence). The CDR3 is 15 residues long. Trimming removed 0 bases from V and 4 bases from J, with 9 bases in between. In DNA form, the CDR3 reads TGTGCCAGCAGCTTAGCGGCACAATCCACCGGGGAGCTGTTTTTT. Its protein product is CASSLAAQSTGELFF.

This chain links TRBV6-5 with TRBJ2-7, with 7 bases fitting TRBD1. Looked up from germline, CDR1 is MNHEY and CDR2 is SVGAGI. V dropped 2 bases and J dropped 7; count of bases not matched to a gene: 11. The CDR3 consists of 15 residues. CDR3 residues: CASSYQGTELWEQYF. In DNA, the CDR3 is TGTGCCAGCAGTTACCAAGGGACAGAGCTTTGGGAGCAGTACTTC.

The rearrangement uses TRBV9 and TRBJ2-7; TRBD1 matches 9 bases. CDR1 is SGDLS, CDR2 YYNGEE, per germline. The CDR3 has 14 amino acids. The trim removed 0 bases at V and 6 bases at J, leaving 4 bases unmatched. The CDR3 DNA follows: TGTGCCAGCAGCGTAGTTGGGACAGGGTCCGAGCAGTACTTC. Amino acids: CASSVVGTGSEQYF. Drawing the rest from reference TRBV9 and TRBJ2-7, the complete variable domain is DSGVTQTPKHLITATGQRVTLRCSPRSGDLSVYWYQQSLDQGLQFLIQYYNGEERAKGNILERFSAQQFPDLHSELNLSSLELGDSALYFCASSVVGTGSEQYFGPGTRLTVT.

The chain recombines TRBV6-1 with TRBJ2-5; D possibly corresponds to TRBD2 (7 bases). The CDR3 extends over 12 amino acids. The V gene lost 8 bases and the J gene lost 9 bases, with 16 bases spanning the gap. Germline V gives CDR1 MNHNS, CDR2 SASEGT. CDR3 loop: CASEGGGAAQYF. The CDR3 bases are TGTGCCAGCGAGGGGGGGGGCGCGGCCCAGTACTTC.

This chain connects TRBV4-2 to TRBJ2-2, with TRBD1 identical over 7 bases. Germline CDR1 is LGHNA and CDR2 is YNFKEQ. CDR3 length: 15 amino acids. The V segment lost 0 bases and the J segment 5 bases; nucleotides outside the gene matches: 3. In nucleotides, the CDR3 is TGTGCCAGCAGCCAAGAAGGCAGGGGGACCGGGGAGCTGTTTTTT. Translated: CASSQEGRGTGELFF.

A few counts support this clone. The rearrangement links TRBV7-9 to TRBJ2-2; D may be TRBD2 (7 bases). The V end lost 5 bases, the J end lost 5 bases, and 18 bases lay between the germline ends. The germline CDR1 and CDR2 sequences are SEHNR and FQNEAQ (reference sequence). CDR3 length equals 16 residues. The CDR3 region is CASSLSARGRTGELFF. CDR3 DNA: TGTGCCAGCAGCCTTTCGGCGCGGGGGCGGACCGGGGAGCTGTTTTTT. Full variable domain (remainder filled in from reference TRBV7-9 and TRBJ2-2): DTGVSQNPRHKITKRGQNVTFRCDPISEHNRLYWYRQTLGQGPEFLTYFQNEAQLEKSRLLSDRFSAERPKGSFSTLEIQRTEQGDSAMYLCASSLSARGRTGELFFGEGSRLTVL.

The CDR3 spells CASSQPGQSYEQYF. CDR3 in DNA: TGCGCCAGCAGCCAACCGGGACAATCCTACGAGCAGTACTTC. This chain uses TRBV4-1 with TRBJ2-7; a weak D match, TRBD1 (6 bases). This CDR3 has 14 amino acids. Looked up from germline, CDR1 is MGHRA and CDR2 is YSYEKL. The V end was cut by 2 bases, the J end by 1 base, with 9 bases between.

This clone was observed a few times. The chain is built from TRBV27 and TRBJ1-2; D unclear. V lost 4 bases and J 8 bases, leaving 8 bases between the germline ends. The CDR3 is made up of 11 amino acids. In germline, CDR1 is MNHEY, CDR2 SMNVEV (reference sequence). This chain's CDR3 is CASSSGVGYTF. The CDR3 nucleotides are TGTGCCAGCAGTTCCGGGGTAGGCTACACCTTC.

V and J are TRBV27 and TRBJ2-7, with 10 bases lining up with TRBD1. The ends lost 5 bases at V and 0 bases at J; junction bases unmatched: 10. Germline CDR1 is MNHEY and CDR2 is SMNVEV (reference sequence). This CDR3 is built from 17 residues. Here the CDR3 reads CASSGDRGKPHSYEQYF. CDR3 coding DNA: TGTGCCAGCAGTGGGGACAGGGGAAAGCCCCACTCCTACGAGCAGTACTTC.